Presented here are 8 T cell receptor beta chains from one specimen sequenced in a study of cytomegalovirus exposure and HLA in healthy donors. The primer mix had 60 Vbeta and 13 Jbeta primers. The protocol was immunoSEQ multiplex PCR, while the TCRdb copy is restricted to in-frame clones and leaves out a portion. The sample lists a few hundred thousand clones, over 85% seen once, with around 2.1% in the top ten. Material for sequencing was PBMCs. These receptors were obtained from a woman aged 18-29 years in good health and CMV-seronegative.

This clone came up once. The rearrangement uses TRBV5-1 and TRBJ2-3, with 8 bases fitting TRBD2. Germline trimming cut 7 bases from V and 4 bases from J; bases unmatched to any gene: 8. Looked up from germline, CDR1 is SGHRS and CDR2 is YFSETQ. CDR3 size: 14 residues. In DNA form, the CDR3 reads TGCGCCAGCCACACCGGCGGGGGGTCAGATACGCAGTATTTT. It translates to CASHTGGGSDTQYF. Full variable domain (outside the CDR3, taken from reference TRBV5-1 and TRBJ2-3): KAGVTQTPRYLIKTRGQQVTLSCSPISGHRSVSWYQQTPGQGLQFLFEYFSETQRNKGNFPGRFSGRQFSNSRSEMNVSTLELGDSALYLCASHTGGGSDTQYFGPGTRLTVL.

Only one count was recorded for this clone. The chain employs TRBV25-1 and TRBJ1-1; 7 bases match TRBD1. This CDR3 region has 13 residues. V shed 4 bases and J 6 bases; nucleotides not matched to a gene: 5. Germline V CDR1 and CDR2: MGHDK, SYGVNS. The CDR3 loop reads CASSGQGKSEAFF. In DNA form, the CDR3 reads TGTGCCAGCAGTGGACAGGGTAAGTCTGAAGCTTTCTTT. Full variable domain (remainder filled in from reference TRBV25-1 and TRBJ1-1): EADIYQTPRYLVIGTGKKITLECSQTMGHDKMYWYQQDPGMELHLIHYSYGVNSTEKGDLSSESTVSRIRTEHFPLTLESARPSHTSQYLCASSGQGKSEAFFGQGTRLTVV.

The chain recombines TRBV30 with TRBJ1-5; 10 positions match TRBD1. The J segment lost 6 bases and the V segment lost 2 bases, leaving 7 bases of the junction unmatched. The CDR3 consists of 15 residues. Germline loops: CDR1 GTSNPN, CDR2 SVGIG (reference sequence). CDR3: CAWSPGQGVIQPQHF. The CDR3 region has the DNA TGTGCCTGGAGTCCTGGACAGGGGGTTATTCAGCCCCAGCATTTT. Supplemented by reference TRBV30 and TRBJ1-5, the full variable domain reads SQTIHQWPATLVQPVGSPLSLECTVEGTSNPNLYWYRQAAGRGLQLLFYSVGIGQISSEVPQNLSASRPQDRQFILSSKKLLLSDSGFYLCAWSPGQGVIQPQHFGDGTRLSIL.

The chain employs TRBV10-3 and TRBJ1-1; D unresolved. CDR1 and CDR2 (germline): ENHRY, SYGVKD. The V end lost 10 bases, the J end lost 1 base, and 13 bases lay between the germline ends. This CDR3 has 13 residues. DNA for the CDR3: TGTGCCACCCACGGGAGAGGGAACACTGAAGCTTTCTTT. This encodes CATHGRGNTEAFF.

J is TRBJ1-5 and V is TRBV10-3, with D unclear. V dropped 3 bases and J dropped 5 bases, with 8 bases sitting between them. The CDR3 is 13 amino acids. Germline assignment: CDR1 ENHRY and CDR2 SYGVKD. The CDR3 DNA reads as TGTGCCATCAGTGAAGGGAGTGATCAGCCCCAGCATTTT. Protein: CAISEGSDQPQHF.

The chain carries TRBV5-1 and TRBJ2-3; D may be TRBD1 (5 bases). The CDR3 is 17 amino acids. Per germline, CDR1 SGHRS and CDR2 YFSETQ. V lost 5 bases, J lost 6 bases, and 25 bases lay in between. The CDR3 region is CASRVEQGPPHLDTQYF. Here the CDR3 DNA reads TGCGCCAGCAGAGTCGAGCAGGGTCCCCCTCACCTTGATACGCAGTATTTT. Combining the CDR3 with reference TRBV5-1 and TRBJ2-3 gives the whole variable domain KAGVTQTPRYLIKTRGQQVTLSCSPISGHRSVSWYQQTPGQGLQFLFEYFSETQRNKGNFPGRFSGRQFSNSRSEMNVSTLELGDSALYLCASRVEQGPPHLDTQYFGPGTRLTVL.

With respect to this clone: Other DNA sequences of this sample code for an identical CDR3. The chain recombines TRBV6-1 with TRBJ2-7; perhaps TRBD2 as D (5 bases). CDR3 length: 14 residues. Trimming shortened V by 0 bases and J by 6 bases, and 12 bases separated the two germline ends. Germline CDR1 reads MNHNS; CDR2 reads SASEGT. The CDR3 spells CASSEARVRGEQYF. CDR3 bases: TGTGCCAGCAGTGAAGCGAGGGTCCGGGGCGAGCAGTACTTC.

Points on this clone: The sample contains more than one DNA sequence encoding this CDR3. This sequence joins TRBV9 and TRBJ1-2; no clear D gene. CDR3 length equals 13 residues. V lost 0 bases and J 3 bases, leaving 6 bases between the germline ends. Germline-derived CDR1 and CDR2 are SGDLS and YYNGEE. The CDR3 bases are TGTGCCAGCAGCGTAGGGGGAGACTATGGCTACACCTTC. Translating it yields CASSVGGDYGYTF.